This TCR beta chain was identified during a study of identifying expanded T cells in peripheral blood. Germline V gene sequence: CDR1 SGHTA, CDR2 FQGNSA. This CDR3 spans 15 amino acids. V dropped 1 base and J dropped 1 base, with 11 bases sitting between them. Study-wide points: Roughly 1.1 clones differed between technical replicates, versus around 16 and 19 over time. Variance in clone template counts between approximately 2-week samples significantly increased with total template count across all healthy donors.

On this clone itself: What it recognizes is unknown.

During the collection period, no donor immune events like infections were recorded. TCRdb's table, derived via immunoSEQ multiplex PCR, lists solely in-frame clones and lacks some. The table has tens of thousands of clones, 70% to 90% seen once; the top ten hold approximately 4.7%. The receptor's source is a person aged 18-69 years in good health. The rearrangement links TRBV7-2 to TRBJ2-7; tentative D call: TRBD2 (5 bases). The sample consisted of blood. The CDR3 is CASSLEVRGSYEQYF. The CDR3 DNA sequence: TGTGCCAGCAGCTTAGAGGTCCGGGGATCCTACGAGCAGTACTTC.